This T cell receptor (beta chain) is from a study of T cell responses to AZD1222 COVID-19 vaccine. Overall study results and limits: Seropositive at baseline were only a handful of AZD1222 recipients. All repertoire sampling was performed exclusively after the peak T cell response.

Clones were read by immunoSEQ multiplex PCR, and TCRdb kept only the in-frame ones, dropping some. The table has 90,000 to 110,000 clones, around 87% seen once. As concerns this clone: Its antigen remains unidentified.

Germline assignment: CDR1 SGHNT and CDR2 YYREEE (reference sequence). Trimming took off 2 bases at V and 4 bases at J, with 6 bases between the two ends. The CDR3 is 12 residues long. The sequence came from an adult in good health. The chain recombines TRBV5-4 with TRBJ1-1, with D uncertain. Here the sequenced sample was peripheral blood, taken on day 0 of AZD1222 vaccination. The chain's CDR3 is CASSFDSTEAFF. The CDR3 DNA is TGTGCCAGCAGCTTCGATAGCACTGAAGCTTTCTTT.